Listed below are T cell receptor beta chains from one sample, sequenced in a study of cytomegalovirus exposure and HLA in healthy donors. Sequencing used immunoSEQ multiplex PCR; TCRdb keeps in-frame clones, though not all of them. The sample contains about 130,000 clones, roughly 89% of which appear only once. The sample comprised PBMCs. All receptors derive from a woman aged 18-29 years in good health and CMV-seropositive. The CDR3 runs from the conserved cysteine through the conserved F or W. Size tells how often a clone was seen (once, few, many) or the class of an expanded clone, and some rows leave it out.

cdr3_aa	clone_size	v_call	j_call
CASSQGLLQETQYF	NA	TRBV7-8	TRBJ2-5
CASRRTGVSSYEQYF	NA	TRBV5-6	TRBJ2-7
CASSPSAGDYGYTF	NA	TRBV27	TRBJ1-2
CASSSATTQYEQYF	NA	TRBV27	TRBJ2-7
CASSLAIRQGPTGEQYF	few	TRBV7-2	TRBJ2-7
CASSLGTGTGSTDTQYF	NA	TRBV4-2	TRBJ2-3
CSAGEDTKAFF	few	TRBV20-1	TRBJ1-1
CASSLDPGRNTEAFF	NA	TRBV11-2	TRBJ1-1
CASSSGSLNEKLFF	NA	TRBV5-1	TRBJ1-4
CASSLARLGEGDTGELFF	NA	TRBV7-2	TRBJ2-2
CASSYATGDSPLHF	NA	TRBV6-5	TRBJ1-6
CARTSGVLTDTQYF	NA	TRBV2	TRBJ2-3
CASSLQGLGGSINYGYTF	NA	TRBV7-2	TRBJ1-2
CASSLGQGFEQYF	NA	TRBV7-8	TRBJ2-7
CASSQVVRGQETQYF	NA	TRBV4-1	TRBJ2-5
CASSPDRVTEAFF	NA	TRBV6-5	TRBJ1-1
CASSLRPGTFMNTEAFF	NA	TRBV7-2	TRBJ1-1
CASSYVSGNYEQYF	NA	TRBV6-5	TRBJ2-7
CASSPGLAGGFPPSGQFF	NA	TRBV9	TRBJ2-1
CASSDYQGNEQYF	NA	TRBV2	TRBJ2-7
CASSVSTSTNEQFF	NA	TRBV9	TRBJ2-1
CASSAWTGGNEKLFF	NA	TRBV9	TRBJ1-4
CASSYRLGQGNQETQYF	NA	TRBV7-9	TRBJ2-5
CASSILGTGVGYNEQFF	NA	TRBV28	TRBJ2-1
CAWRTGAEKLFF	NA	TRBV30	TRBJ1-4
CASSPLGEGAGAFF	few	TRBV28	TRBJ1-1
CAWSGQGAYTF	NA	TRBV30	TRBJ1-2
CASSLGQGLTYEQYF	NA	TRBV5-8	TRBJ2-7
CASSLGSEYNEQFF	NA	TRBV5-1	TRBJ2-1
CASSRLANPETQYF	NA	TRBV25-1	TRBJ2-5
CASSPDWQPNEKLFF	NA	TRBV28	TRBJ1-4
CASHGTANQPQHF	NA	TRBV6-5	TRBJ1-5
CASRNNYGYTF	NA	TRBV28	TRBJ1-2
CASSVPGTHRSYEQYF	NA	TRBV19	TRBJ2-7
CASSLGQGATYGYTF	NA	TRBV5-8	TRBJ1-2
CASSPGGGYAEAFF	NA	TRBV7-9	TRBJ1-1
CASSTTGVRETQYF	NA	TRBV6-6	TRBJ2-5